The 30 T cell receptor beta chains below all came from one sample that was sequenced in a study of T-cell reconstitution after alpha-beta-depleted transplantation in children. For TCRbeta, the library was prepared with unique molecular identifiers. TCRdb reprocessed the PCR reads with MiXCR, giving one entry per CDR3 protein. The sample records 180,000 or so distinct CDR3 sequences, 6.3% being singletons. The material sequenced was PBMCs, taken before TCRalphabeta/CD19-depleted stem cell transplant. These receptors were obtained from a girl under three years old with combined immunodeficiency, due to receive a stem cell transplant.

This clonotype showed up many times. Here the CDR3 reads CASSSGTYLEQFF. DNA for the CDR3: TGCGCCAGCAGCTCCGGGACCTACCTTGAGCAGTTCTTC. The rearrangement uses TRBV5-1 and TRBJ2-1; D possibly matches TRBD1 or TRBD2 (5 bases each). Trimming took off 3 bases at V and 9 bases at J, with 13 bases between the two ends. CDR3 length equals 13 residues. Germline V CDR1 and CDR2: SGHRS, YFSETQ.

This chain joins TRBV14 and TRBJ2-3, with D perhaps matching TRBD2 (5 bases). Germline V CDR1 and CDR2: SGHDN, FVKESK. Between the trimmed V and J ends, which lost 3 bases and 1 base, there was a span of 14 bases. The CDR3 is 16 amino acids. The CDR3 coding sequence is TGTGCCAGCAGCCATTTCGTCGGGAAGGGCACAGATACGCAGTATTTT. Translated: CASSHFVGKGTDTQYF.

This clonotype has at least ten counts. V and J are TRBV4-3 and TRBJ2-2; D uncertain. The CDR3 is 15 amino acids. V gave up 2 bases and J gave up 4 bases, with 11 bases separating them. The germline V gene encodes CDR1 LGHNA and CDR2 YSLEER. CDR3 in amino acids: CASSQPGWGTGELFF. DNA of the CDR3: TGCGCCAGCAGCCAACCGGGTTGGGGCACCGGGGAGCTGTTTTTT.

This clonotype was seen ten or more times. The chain has TRBV24-1 and TRBJ2-5; D is unclear. The CDR3 sequence is 14 residues long. With 2 bases removed from V and 4 bases from J, the gap between germline ends came to 10 bases. CDR1 is KGHDR, CDR2 SFDVKD, per germline. The CDR3 bases are TGTGCCACCAGTGATTGGAACAATCTAGAGACCCAGTACTTC. It yields the protein CATSDWNNLETQYF.

Many counts were recorded for this clonotype. The chain links TRBV20-1 to TRBJ2-7; 10 bases map to TRBD2. There are 15 residues in the CDR3. After removal of 1 base from V and 1 base from J, the junction contained 4 bases not matched to a gene. CDR1 and CDR2 from the germline V gene are DFQATT and SNEGSKA (reference sequence). As DNA, the CDR3 is TGCAGTGCTAGAGCACTAGCGGGATCGTCCTACGAGCAGTACTTC. Its protein product is CSARALAGSSYEQYF.

This clonotype appeared many times. This chain uses TRBV6-2 or TRBV6-3 with TRBJ2-7; possible D gene TRBD1, 6 bases. Germline V gene data show CDR1 as MNHEY and CDR2 as SVGEGT. This CDR3 has 14 residues. V was pared by 6 bases and J by 4 bases, with 16 bases between. CDR3 nucleotide sequence: TGTGCCAGCAGCTTTACAGGGATCGAATACGAGCAGTACTTC. Translating it yields CASSFTGIEYEQYF.

This clonotype was counted at least ten times. J is TRBJ2-7 and V is TRBV6-2 or TRBV6-3, with 11 bases lining up with TRBD2. This CDR3 is built from 15 residues. J gave up 5 bases and V 6 bases, and 9 bases lay outside the gene matches. Germline V gene lookup returns CDR1 MNHEY and CDR2 SVGEGT. CDR3 bases: TGTGCCAGCAGGGCCCTACTAGCGGGAGTGGACGAGCAGTACTTC. This gives the protein CASRALLAGVDEQYF.

This clonotype was seen repeatedly, ten times or more. The chain has TRBV28 and TRBJ2-3, with 7 bases that match TRBD2. Germline CDR1 is MDHEN and CDR2 is SYDVKM. The CDR3 totals 15 residues. The V and J ends lost 7 bases and 1 base, in that order; junction bases with no gene match: 8. This CDR3 is CASKVAGDRTDTQYF. The CDR3 DNA reads as TGTGCCAGCAAAGTCGCGGGGGACCGCACAGATACGCAGTATTTT.

This clonotype has at least ten counts. This chain connects TRBV11-2 to TRBJ1-6; no definite D call. CDR3 length equals 18 residues. Germline CDR1 and CDR2: SGHAT and FQNNGV. V lost 5 bases and J 0 bases, leaving 17 bases between the germline ends. CDR3 coding DNA: TGTGCCAGCAGCCCCAACGGGCGGAGGCCCTCCTATAATTCACCCCTCCACTTT. Translation gives CASSPNGRRPSYNSPLHF.

This clonotype was seen repeatedly, ten times or more. CDR3 DNA sequence: TGTGCCAGCAGCCAAGACACATTTTACGAGCAGTACTTC. It specifies CASSQDTFYEQYF. V and J are TRBV3-1 and TRBJ2-7; no clear D. CDR1 and CDR2 (germline): LGHDT, YNNKEL (reference sequence). The CDR3 has 13 residues. V was clipped by 0 bases and J by 4 bases, with 7 bases between them.

Ten or more counts support this clonotype. The rearrangement links TRBV4-2 to TRBJ2-7; either TRBD1 or TRBD2 may supply D (5 bases each). Deletions cut 4 bases from V and 2 bases from J, with 12 bases between. The CDR3 extends over 14 amino acids. Germline V gene sequence: CDR1 LGHNA, CDR2 YNFKEQ. This CDR3 is CASSPRDQAYEQYF. The DNA for the CDR3 is TGTGCCAGCAGCCCCCGGGACCAAGCCTACGAGCAGTACTTC.

Ten or more counts support this clonotype. This chain links TRBV7-8 with TRBJ2-3, with D possibly being TRBD2 (6 bases). The germline V and J ends were trimmed by 7 bases and 2 bases, with 19 bases remaining between them. CDR1 and CDR2 (germline): SGHVS, FQNEAQ. This CDR3 contains 16 residues. Here the CDR3 reads CASNAGLWGYTDTQYF. CDR3 DNA: TGTGCCAGCAACGCGGGACTCTGGGGATACACAGATACGCAGTATTTT.

This clonotype was counted ten times or more. The rearrangement links TRBV12-3 or TRBV12-4 to TRBJ2-1, with D unclear. V was cut by 4 bases and J by 7 bases, with 17 bases left in between. CDR3 length equals 15 residues. CDR3 nucleotides: TGTGCCAGCAGTTATGAGACTTCCCGGTTAAATGAGCAGTTCTTC. This gives the protein CASSYETSRLNEQFF.

A word on this clonotype: With a much larger clone just one base away, this may be a read error. J is TRBJ2-7 and V is TRBV4-2; the D gene is possibly TRBD1 (6 bases). Between the trimmed V and J ends, which lost 4 bases and 2 bases, there was a span of 15 bases. Germline CDR1 and CDR2: LGHNA and YNFKEQ. The CDR3 contains 15 residues. Written as DNA, the CDR3 is TGTGCCAGCAGCCGAGGGCCCAGGGGAACCTACGAGCAGTACTTC. Its protein is CASSRGPRGTYEQYF.

This clonotype was detected a few times. The J gene is TRBJ2-7, the V gene TRBV19, with 8 bases matching TRBD1. Per the germline V gene, CDR1 is LNHDA and CDR2 is SQIVND (reference sequence). The CDR3 covers 15 residues. The V segment lost 1 base and the J segment 4 bases; nucleotides outside the gene matches: 6. The CDR3 DNA sequence: TGTGCCAGTAGTATAGGACAGGGGAGCTGGTACGAGCAGTACTTC. It yields the protein CASSIGQGSWYEQYF.

This clonotype showed up many times. The chain links TRBV7-9 to TRBJ2-4; D unclear. The CDR3 is 14 amino acids. CDR1 and CDR2 from the germline V gene are SEHNR and FQNEAQ (reference sequence). V dropped 10 bases and J dropped 0 bases, with 13 bases sitting between them. The CDR3 is CATSGLGAKNIQYF. Here the CDR3 DNA reads TGTGCCACCTCGGGCCTAGGAGCCAAAAACATTCAGTACTTC.

This clonotype has ten or more counts. The chain joins TRBV7-6 to TRBJ2-1, with 8 bases aligning to TRBD2. The CDR3 is 13 amino acids. Trimming cost V 0 bases and J 15 bases; bases outside gene matches: 7. Germline CDR1 is SGHVS and CDR2 is FNYEAQ. For the CDR3, the DNA is TGTGCCAGCAGCTTAGCTTGGCGGGAGGCCCTGTTCTTC. Translation gives CASSLAWREALFF.

This clonotype has a count of ten or more. The chain employs TRBV12-3 or TRBV12-4 and TRBJ1-2, with unresolved D. V shed 6 bases and J shed 2 bases, with 16 bases lying between them. CDR3 length: 15 amino acids. The chain's CDR3 is CASSPSGRRNYGYTF. The CDR3 bases are TGTGCCAGCAGCCCCTCGGGAAGACGGAACTATGGCTACACCTTC.

This clonotype has at least ten counts. This chain joins TRBV9 and TRBJ1-1, with D tentatively TRBD1 (6 bases). Trimming took 4 bases from V and 5 from J, leaving 18 bases between them. The CDR3 covers 15 residues. Looked up from germline, CDR1 is SGDLS and CDR2 is YYNGEE. In DNA, the CDR3 is TGTGCCAGCAGCCCCGCCGGAGGGGGAATGACTGAAGCTTTCTTT. This gives the protein CASSPAGGGMTEAFF.

The chain links TRBV27 to TRBJ2-3; the D gene could be TRBD1 or TRBD2 (5 bases each). CDR3 length equals 13 residues. Germline V gene lookup returns CDR1 MNHEY and CDR2 SMNVEV (reference sequence). V was shortened by 3 bases and J by 3 bases, with 7 bases between the two germline ends. The CDR3 region is CASSLGRTDTQYF. The DNA for the CDR3 is TGTGCCAGCAGTTTGGGACGAACAGATACGCAGTATTTT.

In this sample, this clonotype turned up many times. This chain links TRBV4-3 with TRBJ2-3; 9 nucleotides align to TRBD1. There are 16 residues in the CDR3. The V and J ends lost 1 base and 2 bases, in that order; junction bases with no gene match: 4. CDR1 LGHNA and CDR2 YSLEER come from the germline V gene. In nucleotides, the CDR3 is TGCGCCAGCAGCCAAGGGGGACAGGGAGCCACAGATACGCAGTATTTT. Amino acids: CASSQGGQGATDTQYF.

There are many counts of this clonotype. The genes are TRBV20-1 and TRBJ2-2; no clear D gene. The CDR3 contains 13 residues. V lost 8 bases, J lost 6 bases, and 16 bases lay in between. Germline CDR1 is DFQATT and CDR2 is SNEGSKA (reference sequence). CDR3 in DNA: TGCAGTCACCGACGGTTTTCGGCCGGGGAGCTGTTTTTT. It specifies CSHRRFSAGELFF.

There are many counts of this clonotype. The V and J genes are TRBV21-1 and TRBJ1-4; TRBD1 is the table's D call, not checked against the DNA. TRBV21-1 is annotated as a pseudogene. CDR3 length equals 14 residues. This chain's CDR3 is CASATGGLSEKLFF. DNA for the CDR3: TGTGCCAGCGCGACAGGGGGCCTGTCTGAAAAACTGTTTTTT.

This clonotype was counted a few times. The rearrangement links TRBV6-1 to TRBJ1-1; 9 bases are a match to TRBD1. V lost 4 bases and J lost 1; bases outside the gene matches: 1. Per germline, CDR1 MNHNS and CDR2 SASEGT. The CDR3 length is 14 residues. The DNA of the CDR3 is TGTGCCAGCAGTGGGGGACAGGGGAACACTGAAGCTTTCTTT. It encodes CASSGGQGNTEAFF.

In this sample, this clonotype turned up a few times. V usage is TRBV24-1 and J usage is TRBJ2-1, with TRBD2 matching over 12 bases. The germline gives CDR1 KGHDR, CDR2 SFDVKD. V dropped 8 bases and J dropped 2; count of bases not matched to a gene: 18. CDR3 length: 20 residues. CDR3 region: CATMPGGASGRVRAYNEQFF. The CDR3 coding sequence is TGTGCCACCATGCCAGGGGGGGCTAGCGGGAGGGTTCGGGCCTACAATGAGCAGTTCTTC.

This clonotype was observed many times. The chain uses TRBV29-1 and TRBJ1-2, with 8 bases that match TRBD1. Unmatched junction bases numbered 12, after V lost 7 bases and J lost 5 bases. Germline V gives CDR1 SQVTM, CDR2 ANQGSEA. The CDR3 consists of 14 residues. The CDR3 sequence is CSAGGLDRVYGYTF. Here the CDR3 DNA reads TGCAGCGCAGGGGGACTGGACAGGGTATATGGCTACACCTTC. Together with reference TRBV29-1 and TRBJ1-2, the CDR3 gives the full variable domain: SAVISQKPSRDICQRGTSLTIQCQVDSQVTMMFWYRQQPGQSLTLIATANQGSEATYESGFVIDKFPISRPNLTFSTLTVSNMSPEDSSIYLCSAGGLDRVYGYTFGSGTRLTVV.

This clonotype has ten or more counts. This rearrangement joins TRBV7-9 to TRBJ2-7; a weak D match, TRBD1 (6 bases). This CDR3 contains 16 residues. V dropped 4 bases and J dropped 2 bases, with 18 bases sitting between them. Germline CDR1 is SEHNR and CDR2 is FQNEAQ (reference sequence). The CDR3 DNA follows: TGTGCCAGCAGCTCTAAGATATCGACAGGCCCCTACGAGCAGTACTTC. Protein sequence: CASSSKISTGPYEQYF. Full variable domain (missing parts from reference TRBV7-9 and TRBJ2-7): DTGVSQNPRHKITKRGQNVTFRCDPISEHNRLYWYRQTLGQGPEFLTYFQNEAQLEKSRLLSDRFSAERPKGSFSTLEIQRTEQGDSAMYLCASSSKISTGPYEQYFGPGTRLTVT.

This clonotype has at least ten counts. The V call is TRBV12-3 or TRBV12-4, the J call TRBJ1-3; maybe TRBD1 (6 bases). Trimming took 5 bases from V and 2 from J, leaving 10 bases between them. This CDR3 comprises 14 residues. The CDR3 protein is CASSDRPTGNTIYF. The CDR3 nucleotides read TGTGCCAGCAGTGACAGGCCGACTGGAAACACCATATATTTT.

This clonotype has at least ten counts. The chain combines TRBV29-1 with TRBJ2-3, with 13 bases lining up with TRBD2. V dropped 6 bases and J dropped 0; count of bases not matched to a gene: 9. Germline V gives CDR1 SQVTM, CDR2 ANQGSEA. The CDR3 extends over 17 amino acids. The CDR3: CSVEIPGLAGSTDTQYF. The DNA of the CDR3 is TGCAGCGTGGAAATCCCGGGACTAGCGGGAAGCACAGATACGCAGTATTTT.

In this sample, this clonotype turned up many times. The CDR3 coding sequence is TGTGCCACCAGCAGTCCGACGTATTCTGGAAACACCATATATTTT. It codes for CATSSPTYSGNTIYF. The chain is built from TRBV15 and TRBJ1-3, with unresolved D. This CDR3 spans 15 amino acids. Germline V gene lookup returns CDR1 LNHNV and CDR2 YYDKDF (reference sequence). V gave up 3 bases and J gave up 1 base, with 10 bases separating them.